The 20 T cell receptor beta chains below come from one sample, sequenced in a study of OX40 agonist ivuxolimab in advanced cancers. Clones were read by immunoSEQ multiplex PCR, and TCRdb kept only the in-frame ones, dropping some. The table lists around 78,000 clones, 75% to 90% of them singletons. The sample here was CD4+ or CD8+ T cells sorted from blood, taken in a trial of the OX40 agonist ivuxolimab. The receptor source for this set is an adult with an advanced solid tumor such as melanoma, head and neck, liver or kidney cancer.

The chain links TRBV7-3 to TRBJ2-1; 13 bases map to TRBD2. The CDR3 contains 16 residues. The germline CDR1 and CDR2 sequences are SGHTA and FQGTGA. The junction had 8 bases not matched to a gene; V was cut back by 5 bases and J by 7 bases. Here the CDR3 reads CASSKTGLAGNNEQFF. The CDR3 coding sequence is TGTGCCAGCAGCAAAACGGGACTAGCGGGAAATAATGAGCAGTTCTTC.

V and J are TRBV30 and TRBJ1-1; TRBD1 aligns across 10 bases. Germline CDR1 reads GTSNPN; CDR2 reads SVGIG (reference sequence). V dropped 5 bases and J dropped 4; count of bases not matched to a gene: 7. The CDR3 loop spans 14 amino acids. CDR3 nucleotides: TGTGCCTGGGTGGAGACAGGGGGCTTCACTGAAGCTTTCTTT. Translated: CAWVETGGFTEAFF.

CDR3 protein: CASSSLGGDRDGYTF. For the CDR3, the DNA is TGTGCCAGCAGTTCCCTCGGGGGGGATAGGGATGGCTACACCTTC. The rearrangement joins TRBV27 to TRBJ1-2, with a weak D call TRBD1 (5 bases). In germline, CDR1 is MNHEY, CDR2 SMNVEV (reference sequence). The CDR3 is made up of 15 amino acids. V shed 4 bases and J shed 6 bases, with 18 bases lying between them.

The chain uses TRBV12-5 and TRBJ1-2, with unresolved D. The CDR3 has 13 residues. V lost 2 bases, J lost 4 bases, and 8 bases lay in between. Germline V gene sequence: CDR1 LGHNT, CDR2 FRNRAP. The CDR3 DNA follows: TGTGCTAGTGGTTTGCAAGACTCCTATGGCTACACCTTC. This sequence encodes CASGLQDSYGYTF.

The rearrangement joins TRBV2 to TRBJ2-5; D may be TRBD2 (5 bases). The ends were cut back, 7 bases at V and 1 base at J, with 10 bases in the middle. The CDR3 length is 13 residues. In germline, CDR1 is SNHLY, CDR2 FYNNEI. CDR3 nucleotides: TGTGCCAGCATGCTAGCCCCCCAAGAGACCCAGTACTTC. It specifies CASMLAPQETQYF.

V gene TRBV27 combines with J gene TRBJ2-5; D unresolved. Trimming removed 8 bases from V and 4 bases from J, with 17 bases in between. The CDR3 is 14 amino acids. Germline V lookup: CDR1 MNHEY, CDR2 SMNVEV (reference sequence). Here the CDR3 reads CASSINSKPETQYF. DNA of the CDR3: TGTGCCAGCTCCATAAACAGTAAGCCAGAGACCCAGTACTTC.

This chain links TRBV11-3 with TRBJ1-1, with no clear D. The germline CDR1 and CDR2 sequences are SGHNT and YENEEA. The CDR3 runs to 14 residues. Trimming took off 2 bases at V and 3 bases at J, with 10 bases between the two ends. The CDR3 nucleotides read TGTGCCAGCAGCTTACAGAGCGGGGACACTGAAGCTTTCTTT. Its translation: CASSLQSGDTEAFF.

This CDR3 is CASRVTGNTGELFF. CDR3 in DNA: TGTGCCAGCAGAGTCACAGGGAACACCGGGGAGCTGTTTTTT. V and J are TRBV6-4 and TRBJ2-2, with TRBD1 as a possible D gene (5 bases). The CDR3 runs to 14 residues. Germline lookup yields CDR1 MRHNA and CDR2 SNTAGT. Trimming took 6 bases from V and 1 from J, leaving 9 bases between them.

Here the CDR3 reads CASREQGGKNIQYF. The CDR3 DNA sequence: TGTGCCAGCAGGGAACAGGGTGGAAAAAACATTCAGTACTTC. The chain uses TRBV6-6 and TRBJ2-4; D possibly corresponds to TRBD1 (6 bases). The V gene's germline CDR1 is MNHNY and CDR2 SVGAGI (reference sequence). The CDR3 has 14 amino acids. Between the trimmed V and J ends, which lost 6 bases and 4 bases, there was a span of 13 bases.

The chain links TRBV10-2 to TRBJ2-1; TRBD1 or TRBD2 may be the D gene (6 bases each). Germline loops: CDR1 WSHSY, CDR2 SAAADI. With 7 bases removed from V and 7 bases from J, the gap between germline ends came to 23 bases. This CDR3 has 16 amino acids. The CDR3 loop is CASTGGRGQGTNEQFF. CDR3 in DNA: TGCGCCAGCACCGGAGGCCGGGGGCAAGGGACAAATGAGCAGTTCTTC.

V usage is TRBV18 and J usage is TRBJ2-1; maybe TRBD1 (5 bases). The germline V gene encodes CDR1 KGHSH and CDR2 LQKENI. The CDR3 covers 15 residues. Trimming took 2 bases from V and 4 from J, leaving 12 bases between them. The CDR3 DNA reads as TGTGCCAGCTCACCAACGGACACACCTTACAATGAGCAGTTCTTC. Protein: CASSPTDTPYNEQFF.

This clone was observed once. J is TRBJ2-5 and V is TRBV29-1, with 7 bases fitting TRBD1. Germline-derived CDR1 and CDR2 are SQVTM and ANQGSEA. CDR3 length: 11 amino acids. V shed 5 bases and J 5 bases; nucleotides not matched to a gene: 2. The CDR3 DNA reads as TGCAGCGTTCAAGGGGGCGAGACCCAGTACTTC. Amino acid sequence: CSVQGGETQYF.

The rearrangement uses TRBV28 and TRBJ2-3, with D perhaps matching TRBD1 or TRBD2 (5 bases each). Germline CDR1 is MDHEN and CDR2 is SYDVKM. The CDR3 has 14 amino acids. The germline V and J ends were trimmed by 11 bases and 2 bases, with 17 bases remaining between them. Here the CDR3 reads CAGQSGTSTDTQYF. CDR3 nucleotide sequence: TGTGCCGGCCAATCCGGGACCTCCACAGATACGCAGTATTTT. Drawing the rest from reference TRBV28 and TRBJ2-3, the complete variable domain is DVKVTQSSRYLVKRTGEKVFLECVQDMDHENMFWYRQDPGLGLRLIYFSYDVKMKEKGDIPEGYSVSREKKERFSLILESASTNQTSMYLCAGQSGTSTDTQYFGPGTRLTVL.

The chain has TRBV9 and TRBJ2-3, with no clear D. This CDR3 has 13 residues. The germline gives CDR1 SGDLS, CDR2 YYNGEE. V was shortened by 0 bases and J by 0 bases, with 2 bases between the two germline ends. The CDR3 region has the DNA TGTGCCAGCAGCGTAGCGAGCACAGATACGCAGTATTTT. Translating it yields CASSVASTDTQYF.

The rearrangement joins TRBV27 to TRBJ2-7; possible D gene TRBD1, 7 bases. There are 14 residues in the CDR3. Germline-derived CDR1 and CDR2 are MNHEY and SMNVEV (reference sequence). The ends were cut back, 5 bases at V and 7 bases at J, with 18 bases in the middle. The DNA of the CDR3 is TGTGCCAGCAGTCGGACTACAGGGGCGGGGGAGCAGTACTTC. It encodes CASSRTTGAGEQYF.

The CDR3 DNA reads as TGTGCCAGCAGCCCCCCGCGCAGGGGTGCGCAGTATTTT. As protein: CASSPPRRGAQYF. This rearrangement joins TRBV27 to TRBJ2-3, with a tentative D call TRBD1 (6 bases). Germline CDR1 is MNHEY and CDR2 is SMNVEV (reference sequence). Trimming stripped 6 bases from V and 10 bases from J, with 17 bases between. There are 13 residues in the CDR3.

V is TRBV6-5 and J is TRBJ2-1; a weak D match, TRBD2 (6 bases). In germline, CDR1 is MNHEY, CDR2 SVGAGI. The V gene lost 7 bases and the J gene lost 9 bases, with 22 bases spanning the gap. This CDR3 comprises 15 residues. The CDR3 DNA follows: TGTGCCAGCACACCCCCGGGACTCCCATGGGGTGAGCAGTTCTTC. Its translation is CASTPPGLPWGEQFF.

J is TRBJ2-2 and V is TRBV4-1; 12 bases fit TRBD2. The ends lost 3 bases at V and 6 bases at J; junction bases unmatched: 2. The CDR3 runs 15 residues. Germline V gene lookup returns CDR1 MGHRA and CDR2 YSYEKL. CDR3 residues: CASSHLAGGAGELFF. For the CDR3, the DNA is TGCGCCAGCAGCCATCTAGCGGGAGGGGCCGGGGAGCTGTTTTTT.

The chain has TRBV19 and TRBJ1-2, with 7 bases that match TRBD1. Per the germline V gene, CDR1 is LNHDA and CDR2 is SQIVND (reference sequence). The CDR3 spans 15 residues. V lost 3 bases to trimming and J lost 4 bases; unmatched junction nucleotides: 8. CDR3 protein: CASSILPTGSYGYTF. DNA of the CDR3: TGTGCCAGTAGTATCCTCCCGACAGGGAGCTATGGCTACACCTTC.

The genes are TRBV5-6 and TRBJ1-5; D remains ambiguous. Germline V CDR1 and CDR2: SGHDT, YYEEEE. CDR3 length equals 12 residues. Trimming took 3 bases from V and 8 from J, leaving 9 bases between them. CDR3 in DNA: TGTGCCAGCAGCTCAACTAGGGAGCCCCAGCATTTT. It translates to CASSSTREPQHF.